These 5 T cell receptor beta chains were all obtained from the same sample, sequenced in a study of T cell responses to AZD1222 COVID-19 vaccine. The assay was immunoSEQ multiplex PCR, and TCRdb's table has in-frame clones only and misses some. This repertoire shows 250,000 to 300,000 clones, about 94% found once; its top ten account for approximately 0.52%. The sequenced sample was peripheral blood, obtained 28 days after the second AZD1222 dose. Receptors originate from an adult who received the AZD1222 COVID-19 vaccine.

A single count supports this clone. The chain joins TRBV28 to TRBJ1-2; D uncertain. CDR3 length: 14 residues. V was shortened by 6 bases and J by 4 bases, with 15 bases between the two germline ends. Germline lookup yields CDR1 MDHEN and CDR2 SYDVKM. The CDR3: CASSTSVPVYGYTF. Written as DNA, the CDR3 is TGTGCCAGCAGCACATCGGTCCCCGTCTATGGCTACACCTTC.

This clone has more than one count but fewer than ten. V usage is TRBV7-9 and J usage is TRBJ2-7, with 11 nucleotides matching TRBD1. The germline V gene encodes CDR1 SEHNR and CDR2 FQNEAQ (reference sequence). The CDR3 loop spans 15 amino acids. The V gene end was trimmed by 3 bases and the J gene end by 2 bases; junction bases not matched to a gene: 3. The CDR3 DNA reads as TGTGCCAGCAGCTTCCGGGGACAGGGGGCCTACGAGCAGTACTTC. Protein product: CASSFRGQGAYEQYF.

This chain connects TRBV28 to TRBJ2-2, with 9 bases identical to TRBD1. Germline V CDR1 and CDR2: MDHEN, SYDVKM. Germline trimming cut 6 bases from V and 4 bases from J; bases unmatched to any gene: 9. CDR3 length: 16 amino acids. CDR3 DNA: TGTGCCAGCAGCACACGGACAGGGGAGGCCACCGGGGAGCTGTTTTTT. Encoded protein: CASSTRTGEATGELFF. Variable domain in full (rest from reference TRBV28 and TRBJ2-2): DVKVTQSSRYLVKRTGEKVFLECVQDMDHENMFWYRQDPGLGLRLIYFSYDVKMKEKGDIPEGYSVSREKKERFSLILESASTNQTSMYLCASSTRTGEATGELFFGEGSRLTVL.

V and J are TRBV5-6 and TRBJ2-7, with D unclear. The CDR3 spans 15 residues. Per germline, CDR1 SGHDT and CDR2 YYEEEE. Trimming stripped 7 bases from V and 2 bases from J, with 19 bases between. The CDR3 DNA is TGTGCCAGCGCCGAAAGGACGAAATTAACCTACGAGCAGTACTTC. This gives the protein CASAERTKLTYEQYF.

This rearrangement joins TRBV5-1 to TRBJ2-2; 10 nucleotides align to TRBD2. This CDR3 is 16 amino acids long. The V and J ends lost 2 bases and 2 bases, in that order; junction bases with no gene match: 3. The germline CDR1 and CDR2 sequences are SGHRS and YFSETQ. As DNA, the CDR3 is TGCGCCAGCAGCTTACCTAGCGGGGGTAACACCGGGGAGCTGTTTTTT. This gives the protein CASSLPSGGNTGELFF.